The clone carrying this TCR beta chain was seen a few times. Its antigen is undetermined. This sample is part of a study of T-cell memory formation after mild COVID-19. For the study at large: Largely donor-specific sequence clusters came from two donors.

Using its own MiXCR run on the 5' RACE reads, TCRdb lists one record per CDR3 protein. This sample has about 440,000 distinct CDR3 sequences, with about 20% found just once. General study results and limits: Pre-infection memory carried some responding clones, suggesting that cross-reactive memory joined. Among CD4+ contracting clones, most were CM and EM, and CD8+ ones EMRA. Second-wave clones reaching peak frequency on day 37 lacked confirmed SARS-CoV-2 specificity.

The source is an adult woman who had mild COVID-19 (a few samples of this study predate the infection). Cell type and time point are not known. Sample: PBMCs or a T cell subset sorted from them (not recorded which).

CDR3 protein: CASRTNRGHHYGYTF. In nucleotides, the CDR3 is TGTGCCAGCAGAACAAACAGGGGGCATCACTATGGCTACACCTTC. The rearrangement joins TRBV2 to TRBJ1-2; 9 bases align to TRBD1. The V and J ends lost 6 bases and 3 bases, in that order; junction bases with no gene match: 8. Germline CDR1 SNHLY, CDR2 FYNNEI. The CDR3 length is 15 residues.